Following are 9 T cell receptor beta chains from one sample sequenced in a study of cytomegalovirus exposure and HLA in healthy donors. The primer mix had 60 Vbeta and 13 Jbeta primers. TCRdb's table, derived via immunoSEQ multiplex PCR, lists solely in-frame clones and lacks some. The sample gives about 220,000 clones, roughly 87% of which show up once; 5.4% is in the top ten. The sequencing sample was made of PBMCs. The receptors originated from a woman aged 40 to 49 in good health and CMV-seropositive.

The V call is TRBV4-3, the J call TRBJ2-2, with a possible D match to TRBD2 (5 bases). The CDR3 totals 13 residues. V lost 4 bases, J lost 4 bases, and 7 bases lay in between. Germline V lookup: CDR1 LGHNA, CDR2 YSLEER. CDR3: CASSLGLTGELFF. The CDR3 DNA reads TGCGCCAGCAGCCTAGGACTCACCGGGGAGCTGTTTTTT.

This clone was detected only a few times. The chain has TRBV10-3 and TRBJ1-2; D uncertain. The CDR3 loop spans 16 amino acids. V lost 4 bases to trimming and J lost 5 bases, with 20 bases between them. Germline CDR1 is ENHRY and CDR2 is SYGVKD. The CDR3 bases are TGTGCCATCAGTGTAAACCCTACAGAGGGAACTTATGGCTACACCTTC. It codes for CAISVNPTEGTYGYTF.

V is TRBV5-1 and J is TRBJ2-7; D gene ambiguous. Trimming pared 0 bases from V and 7 bases from J, leaving 5 bases between. Per germline, CDR1 SGHRS and CDR2 YFSETQ. CDR3 length equals 11 residues. In DNA form, the CDR3 reads TGCGCCAGCAGCTTGGGGCCGGAGCAGTACTTC. It specifies CASSLGPEQYF.

The genes are TRBV10-3 and TRBJ1-2; the D gene is possibly TRBD1 (5 bases). Germline CDR1 and CDR2: ENHRY and SYGVKD. Trimming cost V 8 bases and J 6 bases, with 16 bases left between them. The CDR3 is made up of 13 amino acids. The CDR3 DNA reads as TGTGCCATCGACCAGGGAATGGTCGATGGCTACACCTTC. Translation: CAIDQGMVDGYTF.

The chain uses TRBV7-2 and TRBJ1-2; D gene uncertain. V was pared by 5 bases and J by 4 bases, with 8 bases between. Germline values: CDR1 SGHTA, CDR2 FQGNSA. The CDR3 spans 12 residues. The CDR3 sequence: CASSVVSYGYTF. Here the CDR3 DNA reads TGTGCCAGCAGCGTAGTTAGCTATGGCTACACCTTC.

In its sample, this clone was seen once. The chain has TRBV12-5 and TRBJ2-5; 7 nucleotides match TRBD1. Germline V gene sequence: CDR1 LGHNT, CDR2 FRNRAP. V dropped 4 bases and J dropped 1; count of bases not matched to a gene: 3. CDR3 length: 14 residues. This CDR3 is CASGSSGGQETQYF. CDR3 nucleotides: TGTGCTAGTGGTTCCTCAGGGGGCCAAGAGACCCAGTACTTC.

The chain is built from TRBV4-2 and TRBJ1-2; no clear D. The CDR3 has 16 amino acids. The ends were cut back, 1 base at V and 7 bases at J, with 19 bases in the middle. Germline V gives CDR1 LGHNA, CDR2 YNFKEQ. CDR3 residues: CASSQATGGVQFGYTF. The CDR3 nucleotides are TGTGCCAGCAGCCAAGCTACTGGCGGGGTGCAATTTGGCTACACCTTC.

The J gene is TRBJ2-7, the V gene TRBV7-9; possible D gene TRBD2, 5 bases. This CDR3 contains 13 residues. CDR1 is SEHNR, CDR2 FQNEAQ, per germline (reference sequence). Trimming took 5 bases from V and 1 from J, leaving 9 bases between them. The CDR3 sequence: CASSPGMSYEQYF. The DNA of the CDR3 is TGTGCCAGCAGCCCCGGGATGTCCTACGAGCAGTACTTC.

The V and J genes are TRBV5-6 and TRBJ1-5; 7 nucleotides agree with TRBD1. The CDR3 loop spans 17 amino acids. J lost 7 bases, V lost 0 bases, and 13 bases had no gene match. Germline loops: CDR1 SGHDT, CDR2 YYEEEE. CDR3 DNA: TGTGCCAGCAGCTTGGGGGCAGGGGGTAATTCAGGGCAGCCCCAGCATTTT. It specifies CASSLGAGGNSGQPQHF.